This T cell receptor beta chain came from a study of shared clonotypes between healthy human individuals. Only one count was recorded for this clone. The assay was immunoSEQ multiplex PCR, and TCRdb's table has in-frame clones only and misses some. This sample has 150,000 to 200,000 clones, with approximately 95% found just once. The TCR was taken from a woman in her 30s in good health. Source material: naive CD4+ T cells sorted from blood. The subset is: CD45RA+ positively selected.

The CDR3 loop reads CARREKTGANHEQYF. The DNA for the CDR3 is TGTGCCAGGAGGGAAAAGACAGGCGCTAACCACGAGCAGTACTTC. V usage is TRBV6-4 and J usage is TRBJ2-5; tentatively, D is TRBD1 (6 bases). The J call is doubtful: the DNA matches TRBJ2-7 better. The CDR3 consists of 15 residues. Germline CDR1 MRHNA, CDR2 SNTAGT.